The clone carrying this T cell receptor beta chain was seen only a few times. The record originates from a study of blood T cell repertoires in COVID-19. Study-wide background: The origin of the acute and convalescent COVID-19 samples was the United States, Italy and Spain. T cells, B-cell-depleted T cells, or PBMCs provided the cDNA or gDNA that served as material.

As handled by the study authors: The authors estimated nucleated cell counts from reference gene primer amplification. Sequencing was performed with immunoSEQ multiplex PCR; in TCRdb, only in-frame clones are kept and a portion is missing. The V and J calls and clone size were taken over from that table, and D and trimming were inferred from the DNA. The table includes fewer than 200,000 clones, around 80% detected once. Cohort 3 donors counted as recovered after two negative PCRs, clearance, or resolved symptoms. The sequence came from a woman aged 45-59 years who had recovered from COVID-19. The sample consisted of PBMCs or T cells enriched from blood (not recorded which).

The CDR3 spells CASSGGRTGELFF. CDR3 nucleotide sequence: TGCGCCAGCAGTGGTGGGAGGACCGGGGAGCTGTTTTTT. V usage is TRBV10-1 and J usage is TRBJ2-2, with a weak D call TRBD2 (6 bases). Per the germline V gene, CDR1 is WNHNN and CDR2 is SYGVQD (reference sequence). There are 13 residues in the CDR3. V gave up 4 bases and J gave up 5 bases, with 8 bases separating them.